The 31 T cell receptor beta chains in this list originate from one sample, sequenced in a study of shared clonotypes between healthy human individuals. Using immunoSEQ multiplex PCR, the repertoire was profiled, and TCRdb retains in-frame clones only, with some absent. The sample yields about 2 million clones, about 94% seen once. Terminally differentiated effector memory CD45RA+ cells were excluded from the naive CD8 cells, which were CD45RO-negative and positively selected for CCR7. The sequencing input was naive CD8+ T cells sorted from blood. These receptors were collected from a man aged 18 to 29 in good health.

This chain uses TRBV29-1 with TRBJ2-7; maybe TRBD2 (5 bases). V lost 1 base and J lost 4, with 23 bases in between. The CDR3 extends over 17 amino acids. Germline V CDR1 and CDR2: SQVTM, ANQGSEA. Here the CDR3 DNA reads TGCAGCGTTGAAGTTGGAGGCCCCCCACAGAGACCTTACGAGCAGTACTTC. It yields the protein CSVEVGGPPQRPYEQYF.

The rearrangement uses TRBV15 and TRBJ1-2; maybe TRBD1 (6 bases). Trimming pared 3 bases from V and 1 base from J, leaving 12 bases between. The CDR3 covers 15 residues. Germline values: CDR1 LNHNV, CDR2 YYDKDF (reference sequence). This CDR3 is CATSSSGDSNYGYTF. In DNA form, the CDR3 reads TGTGCCACCAGCAGTTCAGGGGATAGTAACTATGGCTACACCTTC.

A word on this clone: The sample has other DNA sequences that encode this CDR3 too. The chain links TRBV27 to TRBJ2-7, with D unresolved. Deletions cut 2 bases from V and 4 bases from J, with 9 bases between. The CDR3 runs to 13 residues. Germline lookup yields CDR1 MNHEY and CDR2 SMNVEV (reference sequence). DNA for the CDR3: TGTGCCAGCAGTTTAAGTTCTGGGTACGAGCAGTACTTC. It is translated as CASSLSSGYEQYF.

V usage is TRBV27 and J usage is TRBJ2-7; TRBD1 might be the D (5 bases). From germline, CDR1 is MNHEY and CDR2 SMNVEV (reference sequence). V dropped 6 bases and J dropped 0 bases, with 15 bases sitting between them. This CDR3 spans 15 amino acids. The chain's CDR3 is CASSLVQGTSYEQYF. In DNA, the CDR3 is TGTGCCAGCAGCCTAGTCCAGGGAACCTCCTACGAGCAGTACTTC.

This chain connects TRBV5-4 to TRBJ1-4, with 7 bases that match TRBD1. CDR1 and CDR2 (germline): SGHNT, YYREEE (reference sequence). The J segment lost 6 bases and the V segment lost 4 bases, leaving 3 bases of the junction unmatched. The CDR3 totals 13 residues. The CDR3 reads CASSPGTDEKLFF. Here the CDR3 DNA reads TGTGCCAGCAGCCCGGGGACAGATGAAAAACTGTTTTTT.

CDR3 in amino acids: CASSDGGPHTEAFF. CDR3 nucleotides: TGTGCCAGCAGTGATGGGGGTCCCCACACTGAAGCTTTCTTT. The chain combines TRBV6-1 with TRBJ1-1, with D maybe TRBD1 (5 bases). This CDR3 has 14 residues. CDR1 and CDR2 (germline): MNHNS, SASEGT. Trimming pared 3 bases from V and 3 bases from J, leaving 11 bases between.

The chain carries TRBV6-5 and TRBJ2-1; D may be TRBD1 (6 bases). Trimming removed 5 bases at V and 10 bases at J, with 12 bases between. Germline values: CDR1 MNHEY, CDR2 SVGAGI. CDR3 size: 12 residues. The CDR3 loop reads CASSTGSFEQFF. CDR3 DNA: TGTGCCAGCAGTACAGGGTCCTTCGAGCAGTTCTTC.

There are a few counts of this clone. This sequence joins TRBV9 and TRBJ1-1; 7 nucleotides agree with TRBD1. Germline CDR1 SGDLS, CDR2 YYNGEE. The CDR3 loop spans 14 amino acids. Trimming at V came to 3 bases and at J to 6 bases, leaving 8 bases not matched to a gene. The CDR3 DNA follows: TGTGCCAGCAGCGCCCTAGACAGGGAACCTGAAGCTTTCTTT. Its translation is CASSALDREPEAFF.

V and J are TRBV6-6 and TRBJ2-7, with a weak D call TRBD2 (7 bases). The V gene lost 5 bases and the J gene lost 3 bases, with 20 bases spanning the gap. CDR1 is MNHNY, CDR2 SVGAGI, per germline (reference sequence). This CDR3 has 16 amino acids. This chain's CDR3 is CASSPSLGAGVYEQYF. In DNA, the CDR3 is TGTGCCAGCAGTCCTTCCTTGGGGGCGGGAGTCTACGAGCAGTACTTC.

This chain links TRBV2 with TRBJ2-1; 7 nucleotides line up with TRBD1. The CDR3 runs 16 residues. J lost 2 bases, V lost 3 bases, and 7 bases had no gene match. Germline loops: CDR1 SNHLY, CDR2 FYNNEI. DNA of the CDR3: TGTGCCAGCAGTGACTCGGGACAGATCCCCTACAATGAGCAGTTCTTC. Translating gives CASSDSGQIPYNEQFF.

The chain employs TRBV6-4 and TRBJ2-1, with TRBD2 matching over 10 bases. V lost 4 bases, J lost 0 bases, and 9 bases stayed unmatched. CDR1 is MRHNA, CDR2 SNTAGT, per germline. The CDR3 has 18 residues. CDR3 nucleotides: TGTGCCAGCAGTGGGGATCTAGCGGGAGTTCGCTCCTACAATGAGCAGTTCTTC. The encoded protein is CASSGDLAGVRSYNEQFF.

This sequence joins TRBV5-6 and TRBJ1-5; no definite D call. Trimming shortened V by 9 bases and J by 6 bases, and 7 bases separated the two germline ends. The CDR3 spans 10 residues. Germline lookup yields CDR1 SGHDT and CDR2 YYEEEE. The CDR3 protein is CATPGQPQHF. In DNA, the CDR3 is TGTGCCACCCCGGGTCAGCCCCAGCATTTT.

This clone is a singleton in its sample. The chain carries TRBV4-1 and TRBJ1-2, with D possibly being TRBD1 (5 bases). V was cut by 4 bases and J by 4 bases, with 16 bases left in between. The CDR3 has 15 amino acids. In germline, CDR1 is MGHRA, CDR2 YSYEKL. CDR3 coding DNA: TGCGCCAGCAGCCCACAGGATGGGGAGGTCTATGGCTACACCTTC. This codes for CASSPQDGEVYGYTF.

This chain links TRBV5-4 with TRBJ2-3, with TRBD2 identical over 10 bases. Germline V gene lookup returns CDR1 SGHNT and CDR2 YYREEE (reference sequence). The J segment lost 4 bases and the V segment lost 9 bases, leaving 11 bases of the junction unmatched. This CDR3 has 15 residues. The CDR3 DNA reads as TGTGCCACCCAGGGAGCGGGGGGGAGGGCAGATACGCAGTATTTT. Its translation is CATQGAGGRADTQYF. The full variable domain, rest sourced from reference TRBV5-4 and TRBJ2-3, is ETGVTQSPTHLIKTRGQQVTLRCSSQSGHNTVSWYQQALGQGPQFIFQYYREEENGRGNFPPRFSGLQFPNYSSELNVNALELDDSALYLCATQGAGGRADTQYFGPGTRLTVL.

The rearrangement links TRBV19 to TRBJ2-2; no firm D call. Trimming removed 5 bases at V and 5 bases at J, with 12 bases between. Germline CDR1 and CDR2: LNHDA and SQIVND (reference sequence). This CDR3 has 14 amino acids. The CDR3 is CASSSRVGTGELFF. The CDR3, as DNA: TGTGCCAGTAGTTCCCGGGTTGGGACCGGGGAGCTGTTTTTT.

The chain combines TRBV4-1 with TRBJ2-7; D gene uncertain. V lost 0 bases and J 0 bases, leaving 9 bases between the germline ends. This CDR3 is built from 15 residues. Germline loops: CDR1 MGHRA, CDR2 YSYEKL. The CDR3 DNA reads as TGCGCCAGCAGCCAAGATCTAGTGAGCTCCTACGAGCAGTACTTC. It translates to CASSQDLVSSYEQYF.

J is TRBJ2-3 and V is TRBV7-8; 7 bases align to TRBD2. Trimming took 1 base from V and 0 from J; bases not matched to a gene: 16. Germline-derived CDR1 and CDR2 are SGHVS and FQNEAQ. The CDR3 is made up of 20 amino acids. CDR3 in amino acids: CASSLVILEGGYYSTDTQYF. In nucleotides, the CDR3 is TGTGCCAGCAGCTTAGTGATTTTGGAGGGAGGGTATTATAGCACAGATACGCAGTATTTT.

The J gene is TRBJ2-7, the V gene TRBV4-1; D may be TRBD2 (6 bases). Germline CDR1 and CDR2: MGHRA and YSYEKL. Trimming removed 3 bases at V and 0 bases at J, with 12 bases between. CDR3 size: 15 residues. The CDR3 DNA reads TGCGCCAGCAGCCATTCGGGACTTAGCTCCTACGAGCAGTACTTC. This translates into CASSHSGLSSYEQYF.

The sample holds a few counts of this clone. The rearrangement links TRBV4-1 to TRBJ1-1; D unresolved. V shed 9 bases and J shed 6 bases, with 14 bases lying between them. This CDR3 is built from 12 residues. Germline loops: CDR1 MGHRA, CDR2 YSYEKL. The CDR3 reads CASGRSESEAFF. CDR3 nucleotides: TGCGCCAGTGGACGATCGGAGTCTGAAGCTTTCTTT.

Written as DNA, the CDR3 is TGTGCCAGCACGTCCCTCGGCGGTCGGGCGATTTACGAGCAGTACTTC. This gives the protein CASTSLGGRAIYEQYF. The chain is built from TRBV11-2 and TRBJ2-7, with D uncertain. The germline V gene has CDR1 SGHAT and CDR2 FQNNGV. V was trimmed by 7 bases and J by 4 bases, leaving 23 bases between them. This CDR3 is built from 16 residues.

CDR3 nucleotide sequence: TGTGCCAGCAGTGAAGGGTCAGGGGGGCGAGAAAAACTGTTTTTT. Amino acids: CASSEGSGGREKLFF. V and J are TRBV2 and TRBJ1-4; 7 bases are shared with TRBD1. Germline CDR1 reads SNHLY; CDR2 reads FYNNEI. The CDR3 length is 15 residues. J gave up 8 bases and V 1 base, and 7 bases lay outside the gene matches.

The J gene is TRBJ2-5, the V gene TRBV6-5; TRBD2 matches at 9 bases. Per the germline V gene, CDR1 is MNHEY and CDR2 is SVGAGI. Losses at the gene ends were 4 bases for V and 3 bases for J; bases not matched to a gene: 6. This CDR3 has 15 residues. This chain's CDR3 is CASSSLAGVEETQYF. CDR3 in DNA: TGTGCCAGCAGTTCATTAGCGGGAGTGGAAGAGACCCAGTACTTC.

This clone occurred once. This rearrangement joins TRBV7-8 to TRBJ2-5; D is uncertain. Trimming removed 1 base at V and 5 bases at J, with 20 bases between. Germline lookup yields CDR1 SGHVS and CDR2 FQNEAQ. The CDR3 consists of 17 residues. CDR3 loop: CASSLEGGRGLGETQYF. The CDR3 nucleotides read TGTGCCAGCAGCTTAGAGGGCGGTCGCGGCCTGGGGGAGACCCAGTACTTC.

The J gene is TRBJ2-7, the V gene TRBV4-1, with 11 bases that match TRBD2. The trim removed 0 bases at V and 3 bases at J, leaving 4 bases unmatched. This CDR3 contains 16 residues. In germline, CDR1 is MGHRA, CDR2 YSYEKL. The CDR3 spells CASSQEGLAEIYEQYF. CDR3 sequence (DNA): TGCGCCAGCAGCCAAGAGGGACTAGCGGAGATCTACGAGCAGTACTTC.

The chain's CDR3 is CASSPPGRFYEQYF. The CDR3 DNA reads as TGTGCCAGCTCCCCTCCGGGACGGTTCTACGAGCAGTACTTC. The chain is built from TRBV18 and TRBJ2-7; the D call may be TRBD1 or TRBD2 (5 bases each). With 6 bases removed from V and 3 bases from J, the gap between germline ends came to 15 bases. This CDR3 is 14 amino acids long. Germline V gene data show CDR1 as KGHSH and CDR2 as LQKENI.

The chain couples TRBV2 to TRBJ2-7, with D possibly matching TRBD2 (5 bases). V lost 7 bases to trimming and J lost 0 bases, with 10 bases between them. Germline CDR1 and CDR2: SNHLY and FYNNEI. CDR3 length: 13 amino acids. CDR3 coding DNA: TGTGCCAGCATGGAGGTCAGCTCCTACGAGCAGTACTTC. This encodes CASMEVSSYEQYF.

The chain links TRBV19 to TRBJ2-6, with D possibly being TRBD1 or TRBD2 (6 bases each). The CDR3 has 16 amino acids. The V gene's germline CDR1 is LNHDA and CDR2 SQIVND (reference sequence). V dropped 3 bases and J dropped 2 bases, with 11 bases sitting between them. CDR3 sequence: CASSIKGGAGANVLTF. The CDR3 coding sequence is TGTGCCAGTAGTATTAAGGGGGGCGCTGGGGCCAACGTCCTGACTTTC.

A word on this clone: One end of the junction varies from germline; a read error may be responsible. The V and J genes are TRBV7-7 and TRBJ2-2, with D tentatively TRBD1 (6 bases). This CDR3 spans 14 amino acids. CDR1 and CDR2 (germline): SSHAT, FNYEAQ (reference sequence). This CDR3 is CASSPQGFAGELFF. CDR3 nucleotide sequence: TGTGCTAGCAGCCCCCAGGGGTTTGCCGGGGAGCTGTTTTTT.

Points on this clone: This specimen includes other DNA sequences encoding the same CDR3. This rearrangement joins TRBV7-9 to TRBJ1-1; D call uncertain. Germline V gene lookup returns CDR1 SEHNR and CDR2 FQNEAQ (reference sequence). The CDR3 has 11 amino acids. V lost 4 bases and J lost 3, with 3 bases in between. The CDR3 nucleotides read TGTGCCAGCAGCTCCTACACTGAAGCTTTCTTT. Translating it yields CASSSYTEAFF.

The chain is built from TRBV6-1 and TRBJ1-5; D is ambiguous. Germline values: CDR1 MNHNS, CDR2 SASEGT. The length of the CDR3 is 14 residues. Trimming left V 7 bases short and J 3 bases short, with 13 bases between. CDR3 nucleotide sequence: TGTGCCAGCACCGCGAATTTTCTCAATCAGCCCCAGCATTTT. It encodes CASTANFLNQPQHF.

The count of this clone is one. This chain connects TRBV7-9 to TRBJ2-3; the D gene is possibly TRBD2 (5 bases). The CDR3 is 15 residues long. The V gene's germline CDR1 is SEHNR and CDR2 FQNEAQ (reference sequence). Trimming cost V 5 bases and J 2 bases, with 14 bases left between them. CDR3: CASSPFPGSTDTQYF. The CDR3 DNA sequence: TGTGCCAGCAGCCCCTTTCCGGGGTCCACAGATACGCAGTATTTT.